Described below is a single T cell receptor beta chain sequence and its context. What it recognizes is unknown. Clones were read by immunoSEQ multiplex PCR, and TCRdb kept only the in-frame ones, dropping some. The sample has some 680,000 clones; approximately 73% are singletons. The sample comes from a study of shared clonotypes between healthy human individuals. Study-wide results and caveats: Clonotypes shared by all four donors outscored non-shared clonotypes in generation probability.

V gave up 7 bases and J gave up 5 bases, with 15 bases separating them. Germline V CDR1 and CDR2: MGHRA, YSYEKL. CDR3 length: 14 residues. This clonotype was obtained from a woman in her 30s in good health. J is TRBJ2-1 and V is TRBV4-1; perhaps TRBD1 as D (5 bases). The source material was memory CD4+ T cells sorted from blood. Sample subset: CD45RA-negative fraction. The CDR3 protein is CASTPPQGHNEQFF. CDR3 DNA sequence: TGCGCCAGCACCCCCCCCCAGGGTCACAATGAGCAGTTCTTC.